Listed below are T cell receptor beta chains from one sample, sequenced in a study of cytomegalovirus exposure and HLA in healthy donors. The data were produced by immunoSEQ multiplex PCR, yet TCRdb's version contains in-frame clones alone and is incomplete. The top ten hold more than 0.75% of the sample, which has 110,000 to 150,000 clones, roughly 80% seen once. Sequencing was done on a sample of PBMCs. These receptor sequences come from a young man in good health and CMV-seronegative. CDR3s include the opening cysteine and the closing phenylalanine or tryptophan. Fields, in order: D gene, clone size, V gene, J gene, CDR3 DNA, CDR3 protein. D genes are given only for firm matches. Clone size is not always given. Where it is, it says once, few, many or a class for expanded clones.

.	.	TRBV13	TRBJ1-1	TGTGCCAGCAGCCCCCGCGGGACTTTGAACACTGAAGCTTTCTTT	CASSPRGTLNTEAFF
.	.	TRBV9	TRBJ1-2	TGTGCCAGCAGCGGAGAGACTACCGGGACAACCGTCTATGGCTACACCTTC	CASSGETTGTTVYGYTF
TRBD2	.	TRBV9	TRBJ2-3	TGTGCCAGCAGCGTAGATGGTAGCGGGGGCACAGATACGCAGTATTTT	CASSVDGSGGTDTQYF
TRBD1	.	TRBV6-1	TRBJ1-3	TGTGCCAGCAGTGAAGCCCTACAGGGGTTCTCTGGAAACACCATATATTTT	CASSEALQGFSGNTIYF
.	.	TRBV27	TRBJ2-1	TGTGCCAGCAGTTTACAGGCCCGAGGGAATGAGCAGTTCTTC	CASSLQARGNEQFF
.	once	TRBV25-1	TRBJ2-2	TGTGCCAGCAGTCCCGGGGCCGGGGAGCTGTTTTTT	CASSPGAGELFF
TRBD1	few	TRBV6-5	TRBJ2-3	TGTGCCAGCAGCCGCGGACAGGGGGCAACAGATACGCAGTATTTT	CASSRGQGATDTQYF
TRBD2	.	TRBV13	TRBJ2-3	TGTGCCAGCAGCTTTACCAGCGGGGGGGTAACTAGCACAGATACGCAGTATTTT	CASSFTSGGVTSTDTQYF
.	.	TRBV10-3	TRBJ2-7	TGTGCCATCATGGTCCGGGGTGGGGAGCAGTACTTC	CAIMVRGGEQYF
.	.	TRBV4-3	TRBJ2-7	TGCGCCAGCAGCCAAGATATGACAGTGGGCGAATACGAGCAGTACTTC	CASSQDMTVGEYEQYF
.	.	TRBV15	TRBJ2-7	TGTGCCACCAGCAGAGATAGTCCTTCCTACGAGCAGTACTTC	CATSRDSPSYEQYF
.	.	TRBV11-2	TRBJ1-1	TGTGCCACCTTGACAGAGGAAGGCACTGAAGCTTTCTTT	CATLTEEGTEAFF
TRBD1	.	TRBV5-1	TRBJ2-7	TGCGCCAGCAGCGGAGGGACAGGGGGCGACGAGCAGTACTTC	CASSGGTGGDEQYF
TRBD1	.	TRBV5-5	TRBJ2-3	TGTGCCAGCAGCTTGGATGGGACAGGGGCAGATACGCAGTATTTT	CASSLDGTGADTQYF
.	.	TRBV6-1	TRBJ2-7	TGTGCCAGCAGTGATAGCCAGGACAGAGCCTACGAGCAGTACTTC	CASSDSQDRAYEQYF
.	.	TRBV5-5	TRBJ2-7	TGTGCCAGCAGCTCGGACAGTCTAGAGCAGTACTTC	CASSSDSLEQYF
TRBD1	few	TRBV6-5	TRBJ2-7	TGTGCCAGCACGTCTCGACAGGGGTACTACGAGCAGTACTTC	CASTSRQGYYEQYF
TRBD1	.	TRBV5-4	TRBJ2-7	TGTGCCAGCAGCCAACAGGGGGACGAGCAGTACTTC	CASSQQGDEQYF
TRBD1	.	TRBV19	TRBJ1-1	TGTGCCAGTAGTATCGACAGGGGGAGCACTGAAGCTTTCTTT	CASSIDRGSTEAFF
.	.	TRBV6-1	TRBJ1-3	TGTGCCAGCAGTAGGACAGTGGTTTCGGGAAACACCATATATTTT	CASSRTVVSGNTIYF
.	.	TRBV9	TRBJ2-1	TGTGCCAGCAGCGCACAGCATGAGCAGTTCTTC	CASSAQHEQFF
.	.	TRBV5-6	TRBJ1-1	TGTGCCAGCAGCCGTACAGGGATCACTGAAGCTTTCTTT	CASSRTGITEAFF
.	.	TRBV7-8	TRBJ1-1	TGTGCCAGCAGCTTAGTTATCACTGAAGCTTTCTTT	CASSLVITEAFF
.	once	TRBV2	TRBJ1-2	TGTGCCAGCAGTGACAGGGTGAACTATGGCTACACCTTC	CASSDRVNYGYTF
.	.	TRBV9	TRBJ2-3	TGTGCCAGCAGTGACAGGCGGGGCACAGATACGCAGTATTTT	CASSDRRGTDTQYF
.	.	TRBV6-6	TRBJ1-1	TGTGCCAGCAGTCAGGGGAACACTGAAGCTTTCTTT	CASSQGNTEAFF
TRBD1	.	TRBV19	TRBJ2-6	TGTGCCAGTAGTGTACAGGGGACTGGGGCCAACGTCCTGACTTTC	CASSVQGTGANVLTF
TRBD1	.	TRBV18	TRBJ1-1	TGTGCCAGCTCATTAGGGACAGGGAACACTGAAGCTTTCTTT	CASSLGTGNTEAFF
TRBD1	.	TRBV2	TRBJ1-6	TGTGCCAGCAGTCCCGGGACAGGAGATTCACCCCTCCACTTT	CASSPGTGDSPLHF
.	.	TRBV29-1	TRBJ2-3	TGCAGCGTTGCCGCCGGGAGCACAGATACGCAGTATTTT	CSVAAGSTDTQYF
.	few	TRBV6-1	TRBJ1-5	TGTGCCAGCAGTGAACTCGGAGGGGCGCACAGCAATCAGCCCCAGCATTTT	CASSELGGAHSNQPQHF
.	.	TRBV11-3	TRBJ2-6	TGTGCCAGCAGCCCTGGGGGCCAGGGAACCGGGGCCAACGTCCTGACTTTC	CASSPGGQGTGANVLTF